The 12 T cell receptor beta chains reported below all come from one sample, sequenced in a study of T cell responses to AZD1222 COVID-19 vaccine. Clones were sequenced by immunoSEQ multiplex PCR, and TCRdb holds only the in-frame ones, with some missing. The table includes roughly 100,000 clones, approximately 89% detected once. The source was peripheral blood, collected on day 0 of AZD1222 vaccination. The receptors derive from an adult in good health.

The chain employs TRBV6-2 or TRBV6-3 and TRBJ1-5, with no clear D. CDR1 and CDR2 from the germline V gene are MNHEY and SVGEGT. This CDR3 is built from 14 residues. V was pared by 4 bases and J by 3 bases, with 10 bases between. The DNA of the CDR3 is TGTGCCAGCAGTTCTCAGGTGGACAATCAGCCCCAGCATTTT. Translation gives CASSSQVDNQPQHF.

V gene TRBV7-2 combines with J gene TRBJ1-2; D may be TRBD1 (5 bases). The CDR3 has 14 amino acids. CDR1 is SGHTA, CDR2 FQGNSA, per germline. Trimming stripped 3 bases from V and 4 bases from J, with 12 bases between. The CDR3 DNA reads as TGTGCCAGCAGCTTCAGAGACAGCTCCTATGGCTACACCTTC. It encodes CASSFRDSSYGYTF.

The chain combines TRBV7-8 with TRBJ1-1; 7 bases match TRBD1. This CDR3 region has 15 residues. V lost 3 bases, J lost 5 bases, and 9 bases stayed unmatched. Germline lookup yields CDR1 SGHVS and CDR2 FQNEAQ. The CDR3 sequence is CASSFSTGARTEAFF. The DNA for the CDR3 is TGTGCCAGCAGCTTTAGTACAGGGGCGCGAACTGAAGCTTTCTTT. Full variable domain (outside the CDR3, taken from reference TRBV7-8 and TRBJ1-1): GAGVSQSPRYKVAKRGQDVALRCDPISGHVSLFWYQQALGQGPEFLTYFQNEAQLDKSGLPSDRFFAERPEGSVSTLKIQRTQQEDSAVYLCASSFSTGARTEAFFGQGTRLTVV.

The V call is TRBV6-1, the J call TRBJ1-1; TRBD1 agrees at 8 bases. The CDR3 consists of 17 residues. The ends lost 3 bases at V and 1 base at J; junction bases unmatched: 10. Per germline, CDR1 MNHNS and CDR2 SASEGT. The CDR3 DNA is TGTGCCAGCAGTGACCCCAACTCGGGGACAGGGAACACTGAAGCTTTCTTT. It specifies CASSDPNSGTGNTEAFF.

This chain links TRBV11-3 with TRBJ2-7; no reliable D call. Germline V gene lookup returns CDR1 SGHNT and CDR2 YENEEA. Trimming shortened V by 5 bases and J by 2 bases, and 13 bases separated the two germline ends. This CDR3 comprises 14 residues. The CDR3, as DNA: TGTGCCAGCAGCCCCCGAGTAGACACCTACGAGCAGTACTTC. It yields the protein CASSPRVDTYEQYF.

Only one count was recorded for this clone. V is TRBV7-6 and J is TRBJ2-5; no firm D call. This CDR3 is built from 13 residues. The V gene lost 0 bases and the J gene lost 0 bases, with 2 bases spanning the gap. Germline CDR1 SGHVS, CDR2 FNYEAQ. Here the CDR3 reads CASSLADQETQYF. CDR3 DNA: TGTGCCAGCAGCTTAGCGGACCAAGAGACCCAGTACTTC.

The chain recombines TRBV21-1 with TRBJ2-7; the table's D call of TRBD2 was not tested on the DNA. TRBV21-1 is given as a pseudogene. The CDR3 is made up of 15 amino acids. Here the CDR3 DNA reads TGTGCCAGCAGCTCGTCGAACGGGGAACTATACGAGCAGTACTTC. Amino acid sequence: CASSSSNGELYEQYF.

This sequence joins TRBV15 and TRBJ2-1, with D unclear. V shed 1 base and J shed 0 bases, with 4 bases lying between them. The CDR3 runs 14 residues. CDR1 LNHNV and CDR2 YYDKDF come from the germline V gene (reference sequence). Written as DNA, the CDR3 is TGTGCCACCAGCAGAGGGAGCTCCTACAATGAGCAGTTCTTC. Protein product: CATSRGSSYNEQFF.

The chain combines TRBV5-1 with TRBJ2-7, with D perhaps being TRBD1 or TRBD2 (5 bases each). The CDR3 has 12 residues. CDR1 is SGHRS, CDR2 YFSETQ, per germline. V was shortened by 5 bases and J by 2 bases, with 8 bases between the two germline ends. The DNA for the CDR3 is TGCGCCAGCAGTGGGGGTCCCTACGAGCAGTACTTC. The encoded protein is CASSGGPYEQYF.

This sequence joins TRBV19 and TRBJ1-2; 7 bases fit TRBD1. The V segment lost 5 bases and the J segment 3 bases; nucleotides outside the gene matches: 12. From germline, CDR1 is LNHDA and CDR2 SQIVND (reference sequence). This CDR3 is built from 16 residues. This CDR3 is CASSSLLKGAHYGYTF. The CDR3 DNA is TGTGCCAGTAGTTCCCTCCTTAAGGGGGCACACTATGGCTACACCTTC.

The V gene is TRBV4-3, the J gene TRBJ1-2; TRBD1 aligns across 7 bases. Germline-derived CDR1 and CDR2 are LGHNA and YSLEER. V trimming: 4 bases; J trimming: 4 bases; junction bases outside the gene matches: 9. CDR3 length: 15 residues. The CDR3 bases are TGCGCCAGCAGCCCTCAAATGGGGACAGTCTATGGCTACACCTTC. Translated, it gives CASSPQMGTVYGYTF.

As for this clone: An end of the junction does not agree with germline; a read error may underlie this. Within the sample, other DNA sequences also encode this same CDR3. CDR3 loop: CASSLSPDYEQYF. The CDR3 bases are TGCGCCAGCAGCTTGAGTCCTGACTACGAGCAGTACTTT. The chain couples TRBV5-1 to TRBJ2-7; D perhaps matches TRBD2 (5 bases). The V gene's germline CDR1 is SGHRS and CDR2 YFSETQ. CDR3 length equals 13 residues. Drawing the rest from reference TRBV5-1 and TRBJ2-7, the complete variable domain is KAGVTQTPRYLIKTRGQQVTLSCSPISGHRSVSWYQQTPGQGLQFLFEYFSETQRNKGNFPGRFSGRQFSNSRSEMNVSTLELGDSALYLCASSLSPDYEQYFGPGTRLTVT.